This TCR beta chain was profiled in a study of cytomegalovirus exposure and HLA in healthy donors. The study, taken as a whole, reports: Later genetic work tied a missense DCLRE1C variant to beta-chain V and J trimming. Rarity characterized most TCR sequences, yet some public TCRs appeared in many donors.

Primers: 60 Vbeta forward and 13 Jbeta reverse. Here immunoSEQ multiplex PCR was the method, and the copy in TCRdb shows in-frame clones only, minus some. The sample contains 200,000 to 250,000 clones, about 72% of which appear only once. As regards this clone: Antigen specificity is unknown.

V gave up 5 bases and J gave up 4 bases, with 21 bases separating them. The germline CDR1 and CDR2 sequences are SGHRS and YFSETQ. This CDR3 contains 16 residues. The origin of this receptor is a male donor in good health and CMV-seronegative. The rearrangement joins TRBV5-1 to TRBJ1-2, with D perhaps TRBD1 (6 bases). Sequenced: PBMCs. CDR3 in DNA: TGCGCCAGCAGGTCCAACCCGGGGGGCTCTGGCTATGGCTACACCTTC. Translation: CASRSNPGGSGYGYTF.